This T cell receptor beta chain was recovered during a study of blood T cell repertoires in COVID-19 (dated by TCRdb to about 2020). About the full investigation: Samples from collaborators originated in the United States, Italy and Spain and spanned both the acute and convalescent phases of COVID-19. The prospective study material was composed of cDNA or gDNA derived from T cells, B-cell-depleted T cells, or PBMCs. Subjects who had been exposed to COVID-19, were actively infected with it, or had recovered from it provided the deeply sampled blood TCRbeta repertoires that made up the dataset. The repertoires were released in a freely available public database intended as a resource for research on the immune response to SARS-CoV-2. The samples were drawn from the first 160 participants of the ongoing ImmuneRACE study and from some 1,300 subjects provided by 6 global collaborators. Nearly every sample came with metadata listing a de-identified subject ID, COVID-19 status, age in years and sex. HLA class I and class II types, where available, came from metadata supplied by the sample provider rather than from assay-based typing.

There are 15 amino acids in the CDR3, from cysteine to phenylalanine inclusive. Solely the CDR3 DNA is kept, with 45 bases framed from the first base. Sequences SNHLY (CDR1) and FYNNEI (CDR2) are obtained from the germline V gene. From V the trimming removes 6 bases and from J it removes 4 bases, while the gene matches leave 3 bases of the junction unaccounted for. Results and caveats for the whole study, not just this receptor: The amount of clinical and demographic metadata varied by source and participant and was provided uncurated.

The immunoSEQ Assay, a bias-controlled multiplex PCR, was used to amplify TCRbeta CDR3 regions from genomic DNA. In the authors' own workflow: Nucleated cell counts per sample were estimated from amplification of reference gene primers within the assay. To quantify the absolute abundance of each unique TCRbeta CDR3 rearrangement, sequence reads were collapsed and filtered. For each sample, productive Simpson clonality was calculated as the square root of Simpson's diversity index over productive rearrangements. Drawn from immuneACCESS, this table holds only the in-frame rearrangements with V and J called that TCRdb kept. Clones are partly lost; checked studies trace under half to an unresolved V gene and leave the rest unexplained. Clonal size and the V and J genes are those of that table, whereas D and trimming came from the DNA. For this sample there are fewer than 450,000 clones; 70% to 90% appear just once. Together, the top ten hold 2% to 2.5% of the sample.

A note on this clone: The antigen this receptor binds is unknown. Per-base qualities were not stored, and no clone one base away is much larger.

Enrolling through a virtual design, the prospective study's participants ranged in age from roughly 18 to 90 years and lived across 20 to 30 United States geographic areas. Cohort assignment in the prospective study relied on participant-reported clinical history from a screening survey and a study questionnaire. In the prospective study, whole blood, serum and a nasopharyngeal or oropharyngeal swab were collected from each participant by mobile phlebotomists. Prospective study participants could optionally give additional blood draws and questionnaires over an approximately 2-month period. Prospective study blood samples were shipped either frozen or at room temperature before DNA extraction.

The rearrangement joined TRBV2 to TRBJ2-2; a stretch of 12 junction bases matches TRBD2. Input material: PBMCs or T cells enriched from blood (not recorded which). The TCR was taken from a woman between 40 and 50 years old with acute COVID-19. The CDR3 has the sequence CASSTSGGTTGELFF. The nucleotide sequence reads as follows: TGTGCCAGCAGCACTAGCGGGGGGACCACCGGGGAGCTGTTTTTT.